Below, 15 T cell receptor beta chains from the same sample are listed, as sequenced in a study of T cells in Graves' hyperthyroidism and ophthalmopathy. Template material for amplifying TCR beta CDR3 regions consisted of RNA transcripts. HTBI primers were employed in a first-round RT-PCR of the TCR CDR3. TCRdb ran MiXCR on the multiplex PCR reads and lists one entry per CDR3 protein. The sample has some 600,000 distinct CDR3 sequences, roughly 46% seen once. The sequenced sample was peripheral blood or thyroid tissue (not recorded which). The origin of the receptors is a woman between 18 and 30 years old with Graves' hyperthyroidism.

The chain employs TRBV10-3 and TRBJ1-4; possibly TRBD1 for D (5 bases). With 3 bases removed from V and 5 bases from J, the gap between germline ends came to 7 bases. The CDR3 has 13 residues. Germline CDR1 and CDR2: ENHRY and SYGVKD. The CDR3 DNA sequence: TGTGCCATCAGTGACAGGGACAATGAAAAACTGTTTTTT. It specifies CAISDRDNEKLFF.

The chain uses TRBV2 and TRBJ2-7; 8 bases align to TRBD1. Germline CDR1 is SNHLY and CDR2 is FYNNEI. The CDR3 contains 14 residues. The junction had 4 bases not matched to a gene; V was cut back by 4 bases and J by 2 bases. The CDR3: CASSGRTGTYEQYF. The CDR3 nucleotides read TGTGCCAGCAGTGGGAGGACAGGGACCTACGAGCAGTACTTC.

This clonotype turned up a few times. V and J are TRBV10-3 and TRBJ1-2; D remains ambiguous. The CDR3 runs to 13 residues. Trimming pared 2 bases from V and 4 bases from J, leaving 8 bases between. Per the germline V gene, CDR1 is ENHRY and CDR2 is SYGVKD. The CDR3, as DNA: TGTGCCATCAGTGAGGACGGACGCTATGGCTACACCTTC. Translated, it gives CAISEDGRYGYTF.

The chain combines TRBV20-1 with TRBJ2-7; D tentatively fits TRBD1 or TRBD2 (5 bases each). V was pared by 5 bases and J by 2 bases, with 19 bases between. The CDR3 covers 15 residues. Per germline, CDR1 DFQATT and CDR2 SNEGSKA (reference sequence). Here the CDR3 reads CSASTSGTVTYEQYF. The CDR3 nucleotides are TGCAGTGCTTCAACTTCCGGGACGGTAACCTACGAGCAGTACTTC.

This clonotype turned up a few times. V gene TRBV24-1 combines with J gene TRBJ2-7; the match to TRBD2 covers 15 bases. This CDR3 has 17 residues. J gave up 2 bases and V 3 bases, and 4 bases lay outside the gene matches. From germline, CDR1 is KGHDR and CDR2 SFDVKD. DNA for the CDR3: TGTGCCACCAGTGATGGGGGGACTAGCGGGGGGACCTACGAGCAGTACTTC. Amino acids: CATSDGGTSGGTYEQYF.

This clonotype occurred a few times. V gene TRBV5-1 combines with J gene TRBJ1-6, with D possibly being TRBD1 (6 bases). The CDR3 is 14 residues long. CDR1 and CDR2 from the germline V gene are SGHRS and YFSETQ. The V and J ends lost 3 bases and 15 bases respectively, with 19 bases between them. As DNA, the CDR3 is TGCGCCAGCAGCTCCGGACAGCGAGGTCTTTTCCTCCACTTT. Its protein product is CASSSGQRGLFLHF.

CDR3 amino acids: CASTRTGAGNTIYF. The CDR3 DNA reads TGTGCCAGCACCCGGACAGGGGCTGGAAACACCATATATTTT. This chain joins TRBV7-8 and TRBJ1-3, with 9 bases matching TRBD1. Germline V gives CDR1 SGHVS, CDR2 FQNEAQ. The CDR3 is made up of 14 amino acids. The J segment lost 2 bases and the V segment lost 7 bases, leaving 3 bases of the junction unmatched.

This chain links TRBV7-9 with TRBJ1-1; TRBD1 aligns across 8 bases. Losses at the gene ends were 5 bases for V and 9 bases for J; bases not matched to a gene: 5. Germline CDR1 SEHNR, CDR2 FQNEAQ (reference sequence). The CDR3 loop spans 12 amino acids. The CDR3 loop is CASSTGTGQAFF. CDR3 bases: TGTGCCAGCAGCACCGGGACAGGCCAAGCTTTCTTT. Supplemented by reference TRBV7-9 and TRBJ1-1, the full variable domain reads DTGVSQNPRHKITKRGQNVTFRCDPISEHNRLYWYRQTLGQGPEFLTYFQNEAQLEKSRLLSDRFSAERPKGSFSTLEIQRTEQGDSAMYLCASSTGTGQAFFGQGTRLTVV.

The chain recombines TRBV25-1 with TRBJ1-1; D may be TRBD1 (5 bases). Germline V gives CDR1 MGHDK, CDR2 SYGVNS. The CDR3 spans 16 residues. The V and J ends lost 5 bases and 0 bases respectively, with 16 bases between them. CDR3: CASSLLDQGMNTEAFF. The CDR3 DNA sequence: TGTGCCAGCAGTTTATTGGATCAGGGCATGAACACTGAAGCTTTCTTT.

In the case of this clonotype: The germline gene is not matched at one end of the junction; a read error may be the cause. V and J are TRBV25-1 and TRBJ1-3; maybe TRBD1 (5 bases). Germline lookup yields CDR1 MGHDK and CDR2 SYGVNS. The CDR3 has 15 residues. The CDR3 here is CASNPQAQGGNAIYF. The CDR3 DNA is TGTGCCAGCAACCCCCAGGCGCAGGGTGGAAACGCCATATATTTT.

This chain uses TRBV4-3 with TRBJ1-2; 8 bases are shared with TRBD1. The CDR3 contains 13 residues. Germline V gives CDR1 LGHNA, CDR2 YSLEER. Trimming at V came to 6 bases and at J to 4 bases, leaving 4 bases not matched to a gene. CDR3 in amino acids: CASRPGGSYGYTF. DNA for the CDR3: TGCGCCAGCAGACCAGGGGGCAGCTATGGCTACACCTTC.

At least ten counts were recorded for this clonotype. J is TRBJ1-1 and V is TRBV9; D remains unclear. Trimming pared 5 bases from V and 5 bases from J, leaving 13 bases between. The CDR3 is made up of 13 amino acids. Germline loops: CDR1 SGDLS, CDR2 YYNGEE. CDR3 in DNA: TGTGCCAGCAGATACGACGAGGGAACTGAAGCTTTCTTT. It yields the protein CASRYDEGTEAFF.

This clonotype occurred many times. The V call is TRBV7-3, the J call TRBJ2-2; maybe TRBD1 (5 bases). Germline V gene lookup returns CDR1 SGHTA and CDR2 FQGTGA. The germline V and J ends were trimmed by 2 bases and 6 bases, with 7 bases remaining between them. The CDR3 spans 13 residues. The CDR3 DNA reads TGTGCCAGCAGCTTACAGGGCGCCGGGGAGCTGTTTTTT. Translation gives CASSLQGAGELFF.

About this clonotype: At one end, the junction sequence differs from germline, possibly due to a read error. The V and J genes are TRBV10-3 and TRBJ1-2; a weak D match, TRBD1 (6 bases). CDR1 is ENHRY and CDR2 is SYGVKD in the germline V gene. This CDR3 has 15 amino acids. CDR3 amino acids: CASSYSGGGQVGYTF. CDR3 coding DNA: TGTGCCAGCAGTTACTCCGGGGGGGGGCAAGTTGGCTACACCTTC.

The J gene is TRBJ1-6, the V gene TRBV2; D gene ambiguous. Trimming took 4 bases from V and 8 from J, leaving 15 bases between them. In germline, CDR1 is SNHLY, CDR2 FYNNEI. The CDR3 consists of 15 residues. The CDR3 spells CASSAAVSNDSPLHF. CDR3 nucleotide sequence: TGTGCCAGCAGTGCAGCGGTTTCGAATGATTCACCCCTCCACTTT.